This T cell receptor beta chain was identified in a study of blood T cell repertoires in COVID-19. Study information: Some COVID-19 samples were acute and others convalescent; all came from the United States, Italy and Spain. The analysed material was cDNA or gDNA that came from T cells, B-cell-depleted T cells, or PBMCs.

As originally analysed: For nucleated cells, counts were estimated from reference gene primer amplification. Produced via immunoSEQ multiplex PCR; TCRdb's table is partial and in-frame only. D and trimming were read from the DNA, whereas the V and J calls and clone size are those reported in that table. The profile shows 50,000 to 70,000 clones, 78% of them singletons. V was clipped by 0 bases and J by 4 bases; unmatched bases: 2. The CDR3 covers 15 residues. Looked up from germline, CDR1 is SGDLS and CDR2 is YYNGEE. The clonotype comes from a human donor in a cohort sampled during active COVID-19. The sequencing input was peripheral blood. The chain couples TRBV9 to TRBJ1-1, with 11 positions matching TRBD1. CDR3 residues: CASSVVGTGGTEAFF. CDR3 bases: TGTGCCAGCAGCGTAGTTGGGACAGGGGGCACTGAAGCTTTCTTT.